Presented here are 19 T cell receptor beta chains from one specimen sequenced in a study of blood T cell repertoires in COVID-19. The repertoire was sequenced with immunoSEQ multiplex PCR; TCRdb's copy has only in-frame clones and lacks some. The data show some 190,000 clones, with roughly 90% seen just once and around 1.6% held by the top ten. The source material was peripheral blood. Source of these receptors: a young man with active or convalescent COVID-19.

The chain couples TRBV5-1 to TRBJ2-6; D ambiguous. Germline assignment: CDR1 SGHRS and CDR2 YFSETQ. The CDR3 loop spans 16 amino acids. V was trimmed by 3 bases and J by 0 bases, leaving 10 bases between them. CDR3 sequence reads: CASSSERVSGANVLTF. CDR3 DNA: TGCGCCAGCAGCTCCGAGCGAGTCTCTGGGGCCAACGTCCTGACTTTC.

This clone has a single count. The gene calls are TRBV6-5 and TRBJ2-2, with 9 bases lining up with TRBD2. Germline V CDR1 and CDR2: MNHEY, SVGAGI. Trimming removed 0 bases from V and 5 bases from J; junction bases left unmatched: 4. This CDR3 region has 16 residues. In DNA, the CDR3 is TGTGCCAGCAGTTACTCGTCTAGCGGGAATACCGGGGAGCTGTTTTTT. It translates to CASSYSSSGNTGELFF.

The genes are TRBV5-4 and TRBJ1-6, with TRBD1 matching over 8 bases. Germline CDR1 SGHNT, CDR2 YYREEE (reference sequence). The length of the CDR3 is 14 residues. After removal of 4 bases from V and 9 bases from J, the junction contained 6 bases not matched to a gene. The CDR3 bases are TGTGCCAGCAGCCCGGACAGGGCCGGTTCACCCCTCCACTTT. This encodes CASSPDRAGSPLHF.

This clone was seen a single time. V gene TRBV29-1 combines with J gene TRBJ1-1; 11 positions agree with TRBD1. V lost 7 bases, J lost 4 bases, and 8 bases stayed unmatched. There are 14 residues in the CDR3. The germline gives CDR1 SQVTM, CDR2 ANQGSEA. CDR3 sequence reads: CSATPGQGVTEAFF. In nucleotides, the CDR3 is TGCAGCGCCACCCCGGGACAGGGGGTCACTGAAGCTTTCTTT.

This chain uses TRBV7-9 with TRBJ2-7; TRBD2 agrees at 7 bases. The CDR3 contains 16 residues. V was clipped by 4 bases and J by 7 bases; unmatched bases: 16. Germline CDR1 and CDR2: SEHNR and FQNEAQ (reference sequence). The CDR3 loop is CASSYHGRQWGGEQYF. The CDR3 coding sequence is TGTGCCAGCAGCTACCATGGAAGACAGTGGGGAGGGGAGCAGTACTTC.

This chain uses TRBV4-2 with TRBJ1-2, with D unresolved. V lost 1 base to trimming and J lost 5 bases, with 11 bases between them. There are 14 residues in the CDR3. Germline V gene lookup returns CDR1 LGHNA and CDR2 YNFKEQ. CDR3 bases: TGTGCCAGCAGCCAAGTACCGACGGGGTATGGCTACACCTTC. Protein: CASSQVPTGYGYTF.

In DNA, the CDR3 is TGCAGTGCTAGTGACCCAAACAACAGAGTCGGTTCACCCCTCCACTTT. Protein product: CSASDPNNRVGSPLHF. The rearrangement uses TRBV20-1 and TRBJ1-6; D call uncertain. The V end lost 3 bases, the J end lost 9 bases, and 21 bases lay between the germline ends. CDR3 size: 16 residues. CDR1 and CDR2 from the germline V gene are DFQATT and SNEGSKA (reference sequence).

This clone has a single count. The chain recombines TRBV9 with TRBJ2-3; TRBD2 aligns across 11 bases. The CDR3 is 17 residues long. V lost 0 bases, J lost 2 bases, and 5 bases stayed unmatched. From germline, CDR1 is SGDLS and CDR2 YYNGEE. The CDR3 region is CASSVDTSGGFTDTQYF. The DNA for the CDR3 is TGTGCCAGCAGCGTAGATACTAGCGGGGGCTTCACAGATACGCAGTATTTT.

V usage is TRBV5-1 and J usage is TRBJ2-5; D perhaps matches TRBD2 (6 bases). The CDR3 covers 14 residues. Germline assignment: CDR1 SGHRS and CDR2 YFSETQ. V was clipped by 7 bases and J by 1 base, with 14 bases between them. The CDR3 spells CASAVGGIQETQYF. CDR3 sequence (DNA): TGCGCCAGCGCTGTGGGGGGAATCCAAGAGACCCAGTACTTC.

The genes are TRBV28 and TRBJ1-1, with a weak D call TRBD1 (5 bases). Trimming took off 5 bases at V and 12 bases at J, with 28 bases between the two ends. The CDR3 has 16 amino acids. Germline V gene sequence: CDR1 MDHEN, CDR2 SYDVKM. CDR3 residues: CASSPGRVDLLFKTFF. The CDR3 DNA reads TGTGCCAGCAGTCCAGGGAGGGTCGATTTACTCTTCAAGACTTTCTTT.

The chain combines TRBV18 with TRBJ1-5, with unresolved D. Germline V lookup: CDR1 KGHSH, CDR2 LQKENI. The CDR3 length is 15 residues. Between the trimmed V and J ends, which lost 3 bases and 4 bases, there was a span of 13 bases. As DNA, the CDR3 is TGTGCCAGCTCACCTTCCAACTATGGGAATCAGCCCCAGCATTTT. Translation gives CASSPSNYGNQPQHF.

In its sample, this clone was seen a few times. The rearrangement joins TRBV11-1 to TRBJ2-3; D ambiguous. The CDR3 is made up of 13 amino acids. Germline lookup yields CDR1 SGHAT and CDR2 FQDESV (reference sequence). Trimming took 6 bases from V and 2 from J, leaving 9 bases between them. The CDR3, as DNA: TGTGCCAGCAGATCTCTAATCACAGATACGCAGTATTTT. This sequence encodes CASRSLITDTQYF. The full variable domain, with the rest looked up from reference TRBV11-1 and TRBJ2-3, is EAEVAQSPRYKITEKSQAVAFWCDPISGHATLYWYRQILGQGPELLVQFQDESVVDDSQLPKDRFSAERLKGVDSTLKIQPAELGDSAMYLCASRSLITDTQYFGPGTRLTVL.

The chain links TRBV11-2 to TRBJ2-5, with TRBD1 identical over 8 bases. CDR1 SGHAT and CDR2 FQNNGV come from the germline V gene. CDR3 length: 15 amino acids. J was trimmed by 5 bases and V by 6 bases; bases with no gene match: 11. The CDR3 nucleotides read TGTGCCAGCAGTCCTGGGACAGGCATGGTCGAGACCCAGTACTTC. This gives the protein CASSPGTGMVETQYF.

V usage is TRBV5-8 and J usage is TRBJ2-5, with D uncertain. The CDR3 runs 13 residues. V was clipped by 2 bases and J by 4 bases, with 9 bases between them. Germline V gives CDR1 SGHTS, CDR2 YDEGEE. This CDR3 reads CASSFSQRETQYF. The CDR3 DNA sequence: TGTGCCAGCAGCTTTAGCCAGAGAGAGACCCAGTACTTC.

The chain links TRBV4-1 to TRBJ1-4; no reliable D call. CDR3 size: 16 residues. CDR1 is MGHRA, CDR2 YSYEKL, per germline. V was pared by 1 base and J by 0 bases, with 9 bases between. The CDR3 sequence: CASSQVAAATNEKLFF. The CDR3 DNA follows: TGCGCCAGCAGCCAAGTGGCCGCTGCAACTAATGAAAAACTGTTTTTT.

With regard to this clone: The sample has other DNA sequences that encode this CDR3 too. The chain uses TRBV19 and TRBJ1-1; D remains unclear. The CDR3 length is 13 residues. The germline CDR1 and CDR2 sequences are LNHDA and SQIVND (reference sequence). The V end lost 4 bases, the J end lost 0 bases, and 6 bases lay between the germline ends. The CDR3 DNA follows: TGTGCCAGTAGTACGACTATGAACACTGAAGCTTTCTTT. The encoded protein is CASSTTMNTEAFF.

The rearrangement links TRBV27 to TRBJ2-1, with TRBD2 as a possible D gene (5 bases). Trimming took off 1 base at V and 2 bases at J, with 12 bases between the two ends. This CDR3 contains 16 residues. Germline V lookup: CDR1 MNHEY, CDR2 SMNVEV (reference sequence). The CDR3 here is CASSLFGLATYNEQFF. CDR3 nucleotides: TGTGCCAGCAGTTTATTTGGGCTAGCAACCTACAATGAGCAGTTCTTC.

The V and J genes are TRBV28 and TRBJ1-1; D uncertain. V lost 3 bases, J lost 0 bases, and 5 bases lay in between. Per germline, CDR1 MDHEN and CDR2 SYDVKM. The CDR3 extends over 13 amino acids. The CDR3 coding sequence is TGTGCCAGCAGTTTTGGCTTGAACACTGAAGCTTTCTTT. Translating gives CASSFGLNTEAFF.

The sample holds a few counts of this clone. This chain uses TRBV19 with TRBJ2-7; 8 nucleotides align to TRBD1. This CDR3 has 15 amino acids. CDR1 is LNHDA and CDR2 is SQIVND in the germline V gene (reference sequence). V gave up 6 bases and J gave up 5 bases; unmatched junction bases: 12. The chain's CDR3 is CASRTTGTGPHEQYF. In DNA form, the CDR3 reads TGTGCCAGTAGGACCACCGGGACAGGTCCCCACGAGCAGTACTTC.